This T cell receptor beta chain stems from a study of spatial heterogeneity in lung cancer. The table lists this clonotype with many counts. Looked up from germline, CDR1 is SNHLY and CDR2 is FYNNEI. V was trimmed by 6 bases and J by 1 base, leaving 12 bases between them. The CDR3 has 14 residues. Indicated time point: sample taken at primary tumor resection. TCRdb recomputed calls from the 5' RACE reads with MiXCR, one row per CDR3 protein. In the table there are some 23,000 distinct CDR3 sequences, about 7.2% of which are singletons. The sample was PBMCs, taken at surgery. This TCR came from a male donor with early-stage non-small cell lung cancer. The genes are TRBV2 and TRBJ1-1, with TRBD1 as a possible D gene (6 bases). The CDR3 spells CASSFGTRNTEAFF. DNA for the CDR3: TGTGCCAGCAGCTTCGGGACACGGAACACTGAAGCTTTCTTT.